This T cell receptor (beta chain) was recorded in a study of regulatory T cells in long-lasting Graves disease. This clonotype was detected many times. Arm-PCR of CDR3 regions with iRepertoire HTBI primers generated TCR beta libraries. TCRdb reprocessed the multiplex PCR reads with MiXCR, giving one entry per CDR3 protein. The data show about 540,000 distinct CDR3 sequences, approximately 13% seen once. CDR3 length: 13 residues. Germline V gives CDR1 KGHDR, CDR2 SFDVKD. The V segment lost 3 bases and the J segment 15 bases; nucleotides outside the gene matches: 10. Sample time point: newly diagnosed GD, antithyroid drugs for less than 3 months. Extracted PBMC RNA gave rise to the TCR library. The same specimen was also included in a second study, on T cells in Graves' hyperthyroidism and ophthalmopathy. That source notes: A 13 V-J signature model discriminated ophthalmopathy versus stable hyperthyroidism.

The chain employs TRBV24-1 and TRBJ2-4; 7 bases are shared with TRBD1. The TCR originated in a man younger than 40 with Graves disease. The sample here was peripheral blood mononuclear cells (PBMCs), taken at new diagnosis, from a patient treated with antithyroid drugs. The CDR3 DNA follows: TGTGCCACCAGTGATACCCCGACAGGGCAACGGTACTTC. Protein sequence: CATSDTPTGQRYF.